This entry lists 8 T cell receptor beta chains sequenced from one sample in a study of blood T cell repertoires in COVID-19. The table came from immunoSEQ multiplex PCR; TCRdb's copy has only in-frame clones and leaves some out. The sample consists of 50,000 to 65,000 clones, around 90% of them appearing once. The material sequenced was peripheral blood. Source of these receptors: a human donor in a cohort sampled during active COVID-19.

This clone appeared once. The chain uses TRBV5-1 and TRBJ2-7; D unclear. Germline assignment: CDR1 SGHRS and CDR2 YFSETQ. This CDR3 is built from 14 residues. The V and J ends lost 0 bases and 2 bases respectively, with 9 bases between them. CDR3 residues: CASSLVESTYEQYF. CDR3 DNA sequence: TGCGCCAGCAGCTTGGTAGAATCTACCTACGAGCAGTACTTC.

This clone was counted once. V gene TRBV5-8 combines with J gene TRBJ2-2; no firm D call. This CDR3 has 13 residues. Trimming removed 0 bases from V and 6 bases from J, with 6 bases in between. CDR1 and CDR2 (germline): SGHTS, YDEGEE. CDR3 DNA sequence: TGTGCCAGCAGCTTGGTAGTATCCGGGGAGCTGTTTTTT. Protein: CASSLVVSGELFF.

The rearrangement links TRBV19 to TRBJ2-3; 8 nucleotides align to TRBD2. V lost 10 bases and J lost 1; bases outside the gene matches: 7. The CDR3 has 14 amino acids. In germline, CDR1 is LNHDA, CDR2 SQIVND (reference sequence). The CDR3: CATNGLAGTDTQYF. For the CDR3, the DNA is TGTGCCACCAACGGACTAGCTGGCACAGATACGCAGTATTTT.

The V call is TRBV3-1 (or the pseudogene TRBV3-2), the J call TRBJ2-7; 7 bases fit TRBD1. Germline V gene sequence: CDR1 LGHDT, CDR2 YNNKEL (reference sequence). The CDR3 is made up of 15 amino acids. V dropped 2 bases and J dropped 1; count of bases not matched to a gene: 5. The CDR3, as DNA: TGTGCCAGCAGCCAAAAAGTCAGGGGGTCCTACGAGCAGTACTTC. Translation gives CASSQKVRGSYEQYF.

The chain couples TRBV4-3 to TRBJ2-7; 8 positions match TRBD1. The CDR3 is 12 amino acids. The germline V gene encodes CDR1 LGHNA and CDR2 YSLEER. V lost 3 bases to trimming and J lost 6 bases; unmatched junction nucleotides: 1. CDR3 sequence reads: CASSHGQGEQYF. The DNA for the CDR3 is TGCGCCAGCAGCCATGGACAGGGCGAGCAGTACTTC.

The chain has TRBV5-4 and TRBJ1-2; TRBD1 agrees at 11 bases. This CDR3 contains 14 residues. Germline CDR1 is SGHNT and CDR2 is YYREEE (reference sequence). The V gene end was trimmed by 4 bases and the J gene end by 7 bases; junction bases not matched to a gene: 6. The CDR3 region has the DNA TGTGCCAGCAGCAGCCGGGACAGGGGGTTTGGCTACACCTTC. It yields the protein CASSSRDRGFGYTF. Filled out from reference TRBV5-4 and TRBJ1-2, the complete variable domain reads ETGVTQSPTHLIKTRGQQVTLRCSSQSGHNTVSWYQQALGQGPQFIFQYYREEENGRGNFPPRFSGLQFPNYSSELNVNALELDDSALYLCASSSRDRGFGYTFGSGTRLTVV.

This rearrangement joins TRBV19 to TRBJ1-2, with 9 bases lining up with TRBD1. The CDR3 sequence is 16 residues long. Trimming removed 3 bases from V and 2 bases from J; junction bases left unmatched: 7. In germline, CDR1 is LNHDA, CDR2 SQIVND (reference sequence). CDR3 loop: CASSMGRQGGNYGYTF. The CDR3 bases are TGTGCCAGTAGTATGGGGCGACAGGGGGGGAACTATGGCTACACCTTC.

This sequence joins TRBV18 and TRBJ2-3, with a weak D call TRBD1 (5 bases). The length of the CDR3 is 13 residues. The germline V gene encodes CDR1 KGHSH and CDR2 LQKENI. V lost 3 bases and J 6 bases, leaving 10 bases between the germline ends. The CDR3 region is CASSPAPGDTQYF. DNA for the CDR3: TGTGCCAGCTCACCGGCCCCAGGGGATACGCAGTATTTT.